This T cell receptor beta chain was observed in a study of healthy donors' naive CD4 and CD8 T cells. Naive CD4+ cells were sorted as CD4+CD8-CD45RO-CD45RA+; naive CD8+ as CD8+CD4-CD45RA+CD27bright. The germline CDR1 and CDR2 sequences are MNHEY and SVGAGI. The CDR3 covers 14 residues. Unmatched junction bases numbered 2, after V lost 2 bases and J lost 3 bases. Starting from around 500 ng of total RNA, TCR libraries were made with linear amplification. From the reads, TCRdb called clonotypes with MiXCR, one entry per CDR3 protein. The table records approximately 200,000 distinct CDR3 sequences, about four fifths of them present only once.

The sequencing sample was made of naive CD4+ and CD8+ T cells sorted from blood, pooled from several donors. The rearrangement joins TRBV6-5 to TRBJ2-5, with TRBD1 identical over 8 bases. The TCR sequence derives from a pool of human donors in good health; the sample pools cells from several healthy donors. This CDR3 is CASSYATGEETQYF. The CDR3 bases are TGTGCCAGCAGTTACGCGACAGGGGAAGAGACCCAGTACTTC.